The 16 T cell receptor beta chains presented below share a single source sample, sequenced in a study of blood T cell repertoires in COVID-19. Sequencing was performed with immunoSEQ multiplex PCR; in TCRdb, only in-frame clones are kept and a portion is missing. The profile shows about 140,000 clones, around nine tenths of them singletons. Material for sequencing was peripheral blood. The receptors originated from a woman aged 40 to 50 with acute or convalescent COVID-19.

CDR3 loop: CASSPYQQGKGSPLHF. The CDR3 nucleotides are TGTGCCAGCAGCCCCTACCAACAGGGGAAGGGTTCACCCCTCCACTTT. This chain uses TRBV7-2 with TRBJ1-6; 7 bases are shared with TRBD1. With 5 bases clipped from V and 9 bases from J, the junction kept 13 bases outside the gene matches. From germline, CDR1 is SGHTA and CDR2 FQGNSA. There are 16 residues in the CDR3.

The CDR3 sequence: CAISEAHPGELFF. CDR3 coding DNA: TGTGCCATCAGCGAGGCACACCCCGGGGAGCTGTTTTTT. The chain recombines TRBV10-3 with TRBJ2-2; D is unresolved. The CDR3 runs to 13 residues. Germline CDR1 is ENHRY and CDR2 is SYGVKD. V dropped 6 bases and J dropped 6 bases, with 11 bases sitting between them.

The V gene is TRBV19, the J gene TRBJ2-7, with 7 bases matching TRBD2. Germline-derived CDR1 and CDR2 are LNHDA and SQIVND (reference sequence). There are 15 residues in the CDR3. Trimming cost V 0 bases and J 3 bases; bases outside gene matches: 5. CDR3 residues: CASSIEAGNFYEQYF. The CDR3 DNA reads as TGTGCCAGTAGTATAGAAGCGGGAAATTTCTACGAGCAGTACTTC.

This chain connects TRBV20-1 to TRBJ1-5; D is unresolved. This CDR3 has 9 amino acids. Trimming took 4 bases from V and 10 from J, leaving 5 bases between them. Germline CDR1 is DFQATT and CDR2 is SNEGSKA (reference sequence). The CDR3 nucleotides read TGCAGTGCTAACATACCCCAGCATTTT. Protein product: CSANIPQHF.

The chain uses TRBV6-4 and TRBJ2-3; D uncertain. Germline CDR1 and CDR2: MRHNA and SNTAGT. Between the trimmed V and J ends, which lost 4 bases and 2 bases, there was a span of 10 bases. This CDR3 is 14 amino acids long. The chain's CDR3 is CASSVNLFTDTQYF. CDR3 DNA sequence: TGTGCCAGCAGTGTCAACTTATTCACAGATACGCAGTATTTT.

This rearrangement joins TRBV28 to TRBJ1-5; D is unclear. The CDR3 has 15 residues. Trimming took 5 bases from V and 4 from J, leaving 15 bases between them. Germline CDR1 MDHEN, CDR2 SYDVKM. CDR3 amino acids: CASSPTLGINQPQHF. Written as DNA, the CDR3 is TGTGCCAGCAGTCCTACTCTCGGGATAAATCAGCCCCAGCATTTT.

This clone was detected only once. The genes are TRBV15 and TRBJ1-2, with TRBD1 identical over 7 bases. There are 15 residues in the CDR3. J lost 4 bases, V lost 5 bases, and 10 bases had no gene match. Germline V lookup: CDR1 LNHNV, CDR2 YYDKDF (reference sequence). The CDR3 DNA is TGTGCCACCAGCCCGGAATTAGGGGGCGGCTATGGCTACACCTTC. Protein sequence: CATSPELGGGYGYTF.

V is TRBV5-4 and J is TRBJ2-1; 8 bases align to TRBD2. This CDR3 is built from 16 residues. V trimming: 4 bases; J trimming: 7 bases; junction bases outside the gene matches: 13. Germline CDR1 is SGHNT and CDR2 is YYREEE (reference sequence). CDR3 amino acids: CASSPLGSGVLNEQFF. The CDR3 DNA sequence: TGTGCCAGCAGCCCCCTGGGTAGCGGGGTACTTAATGAGCAGTTCTTC.

This CDR3 is CATSDSLERVLPGELFF. CDR3 nucleotides: TGTGCCACCAGTGATTCCCTCGAGCGGGTTCTTCCCGGGGAGCTGTTTTTT. The genes are TRBV24-1 and TRBJ2-2, with a weak D call TRBD2 (6 bases). The CDR3 extends over 17 amino acids. CDR1 and CDR2 from the germline V gene are KGHDR and SFDVKD. Trimming cost V 2 bases and J 6 bases, with 18 bases left between them.

The gene calls are TRBV4-3 and TRBJ2-1, with a possible D match to TRBD2 (6 bases). Germline lookup yields CDR1 LGHNA and CDR2 YSLEER. CDR3 size: 17 residues. Trimming took 0 bases from V and 6 from J, leaving 18 bases between them. The chain's CDR3 is CASSQEGFGGAGNEQFF. The CDR3 DNA reads as TGCGCCAGCAGCCAAGAGGGGTTCGGAGGGGCTGGCAATGAGCAGTTCTTC.

The chain combines TRBV7-2 with TRBJ1-5; D is uncertain. The V end lost 5 bases, the J end lost 1 base, and 9 bases lay between the germline ends. The CDR3 totals 14 residues. From germline, CDR1 is SGHTA and CDR2 FQGNSA. CDR3 in DNA: TGTGCCAGCAGCCTAGGCAGGAGCAATCAGCCCCAGCATTTT. Residues: CASSLGRSNQPQHF.

In its sample, this clone was seen a few times. The CDR3 DNA is TGCGCCAGCAGCCAAGGCTCGGGACTAGCCACCGAGCAGTACTTC. Translating gives CASSQGSGLATEQYF. The gene calls are TRBV4-1 and TRBJ2-7; 9 bases fit TRBD2. Germline values: CDR1 MGHRA, CDR2 YSYEKL. CDR3 length: 15 residues. After removal of 1 base from V and 6 bases from J, the junction contained 7 bases not matched to a gene.

CDR3 nucleotides: TGTGCTACGCAATACTTGGAGGTCGGGGAGCTGTTTTTT. Translating it yields CATQYLEVGELFF. The chain couples TRBV2 to TRBJ2-2, with D perhaps TRBD2 (5 bases). Looked up from germline, CDR1 is SNHLY and CDR2 is FYNNEI. This CDR3 contains 13 residues.

The chain uses TRBV19 and TRBJ2-5; TRBD1 is a possible D gene (8 bases). This CDR3 spans 13 amino acids. Trimming removed 6 bases from V and 4 bases from J, with 12 bases in between. The germline V gene encodes CDR1 LNHDA and CDR2 SQIVND (reference sequence). CDR3 DNA sequence: TGTGCCAGTAGGAACAGGGGGGGAGAGACCCAGTACTTC. This translates into CASRNRGGETQYF.

The CDR3: CASSLGTGGGYTF. CDR3 sequence (DNA): TGTGCCAGCAGTTTAGGGACAGGGGGCGGCTACACCTTC. The chain recombines TRBV27 with TRBJ1-2; TRBD1 aligns across 12 bases. The CDR3 has 13 amino acids. Trimming at V came to 2 bases and at J to 8 bases, leaving 0 bases not matched to a gene. Germline V gene sequence: CDR1 MNHEY, CDR2 SMNVEV (reference sequence).

V gene TRBV7-9 combines with J gene TRBJ2-1, with 12 bases fitting TRBD2. This CDR3 is 15 amino acids long. Germline CDR1 reads SEHNR; CDR2 reads FQNEAQ (reference sequence). The J segment lost 4 bases and the V segment lost 4 bases, leaving 2 bases of the junction unmatched. The CDR3 protein is CASSSGLAGYNEQFF. As DNA, the CDR3 is TGTGCCAGCAGCTCTGGACTAGCGGGGTACAATGAGCAGTTCTTC.